The 23 T cell receptor beta chains listed next were all sequenced from one sample in a study of identifying expanded T cells in peripheral blood. Method: immunoSEQ multiplex PCR; TCRdb's copy keeps in-frame clones and lacks some. The sample shows 100,000 or so clones, about 90% of them seen only once. Sequencing was performed on blood. These receptors all stem from a person between 18 and 75 years old in good health.

This clone was recorded only once. The chain joins TRBV2 to TRBJ2-3; either TRBD1 or TRBD2 may fit D (5 bases each). Germline CDR1 and CDR2: SNHLY and FYNNEI. The CDR3 is 16 residues long. Trimming pared 5 bases from V and 0 bases from J, leaving 15 bases between. In nucleotides, the CDR3 is TGTGCCAGCAGTACGACAACGGGGCCTAGCACAGATACGCAGTATTTT. Translated: CASSTTTGPSTDTQYF.

The chain joins TRBV19 to TRBJ2-7, with a weak D call TRBD2 (7 bases). The CDR3 sequence is 15 residues long. Trimming left V 2 bases short and J 0 bases short, with 11 bases between. Per the germline V gene, CDR1 is LNHDA and CDR2 is SQIVND (reference sequence). CDR3 amino acids: CASSIKGGTSYEQYF. CDR3 DNA: TGTGCCAGTAGTATAAAGGGGGGGACCTCCTACGAGCAGTACTTC.

V gene TRBV2 combines with J gene TRBJ2-7, with D possibly matching TRBD2 (7 bases). Germline-derived CDR1 and CDR2 are SNHLY and FYNNEI. The germline V and J ends were trimmed by 8 bases and 2 bases, with 10 bases remaining between them. This CDR3 has 12 residues. DNA for the CDR3: TGTGCCAGCCGGGGGGCAGCCTACGAGCAGTACTTC. It specifies CASRGAAYEQYF.

This chain uses TRBV29-1 with TRBJ1-1; D gene unclear. There are 18 residues in the CDR3. CDR1 and CDR2 (germline): SQVTM, ANQGSEA. V was cut by 6 bases and J by 0 bases, with 26 bases left in between. CDR3 protein: CSVFGVVIGRGMNTEAFF. CDR3 nucleotides: TGCAGCGTGTTTGGGGTGGTTATCGGCAGAGGGATGAACACTGAAGCTTTCTTT.

The rearrangement joins TRBV11-3 to TRBJ2-3; a possible D gene is TRBD1 (6 bases). This CDR3 has 12 amino acids. Germline CDR1 SGHNT, CDR2 YENEEA. V was pared by 6 bases and J by 14 bases, with 18 bases between. The CDR3, as DNA: TGTGCCAGCAGTCCCTGGGGTCAGGGGATGTATTTT. Its translation: CASSPWGQGMYF.

The chain carries TRBV30 and TRBJ1-2; 12 bases map to TRBD1. With 0 bases clipped from V and 8 bases from J, the junction kept 7 bases outside the gene matches. Germline V lookup: CDR1 GTSNPN, CDR2 SVGIG (reference sequence). CDR3 length: 15 residues. The CDR3 coding sequence is TGTGCCTGGAGTGTTTGGGACAGGGGGCGAGGGGGCTACACCTTC. Protein sequence: CAWSVWDRGRGGYTF. The full variable domain, with the rest looked up from reference TRBV30 and TRBJ1-2, is SQTIHQWPATLVQPVGSPLSLECTVEGTSNPNLYWYRQAAGRGLQLLFYSVGIGQISSEVPQNLSASRPQDRQFILSSKKLLLSDSGFYLCAWSVWDRGRGGYTFGSGTRLTVV.

The chain couples TRBV5-1 to TRBJ2-7; tentatively, D is TRBD1 (6 bases). V lost 2 bases, J lost 0 bases, and 9 bases lay in between. The CDR3 totals 14 residues. Per germline, CDR1 SGHRS and CDR2 YFSETQ. CDR3 region: CASSFTGRSYEQYF. Written as DNA, the CDR3 is TGCGCCAGCAGCTTCACAGGGCGCTCCTACGAGCAGTACTTC.

This clone was found once. The chain joins TRBV27 to TRBJ2-2; D is undetermined. The V and J ends lost 1 base and 6 bases respectively, with 12 bases between them. Germline V gene data show CDR1 as MNHEY and CDR2 as SMNVEV (reference sequence). This CDR3 region has 15 residues. The CDR3 coding sequence is TGTGCCAGCAGTTTATTAGGGCAGGTTGCCGGGGAGCTGTTTTTT. Its translation is CASSLLGQVAGELFF.

This chain joins TRBV9 and TRBJ2-3; D possibly matches TRBD1 or TRBD2 (5 bases each). V gave up 0 bases and J gave up 0 bases, with 11 bases separating them. Germline V gene data show CDR1 as SGDLS and CDR2 as YYNGEE. The CDR3 is made up of 16 amino acids. The CDR3 sequence: CASSVGGTPSTDTQYF. In nucleotides, the CDR3 is TGTGCCAGCAGCGTAGGGGGGACCCCTAGCACAGATACGCAGTATTTT.

The V gene is TRBV5-4, the J gene TRBJ1-2; D unclear. CDR3 length: 15 residues. V was trimmed by 0 bases and J by 0 bases, leaving 9 bases between them. Germline V lookup: CDR1 SGHNT, CDR2 YYREEE (reference sequence). The CDR3 DNA follows: TGTGCCAGCAGCTTGGTGAAGGGAACTAACTATGGCTACACCTTC. It encodes CASSLVKGTNYGYTF. Together with reference TRBV5-4 and TRBJ1-2, the CDR3 gives the full variable domain: ETGVTQSPTHLIKTRGQQVTLRCSSQSGHNTVSWYQQALGQGPQFIFQYYREEENGRGNFPPRFSGLQFPNYSSELNVNALELDDSALYLCASSLVKGTNYGYTFGSGTRLTVV.

The CDR3 DNA reads TGTGCCAGCAGCTTGGGGGGTCTCGGGACTCAAAATGAAAAACTGTTTTTT. It encodes CASSLGGLGTQNEKLFF. This chain links TRBV5-5 with TRBJ1-4, with D maybe TRBD1 (5 bases). This CDR3 has 17 amino acids. Deletions cut 0 bases from V and 5 bases from J, with 17 bases between. Germline assignment: CDR1 SGHKS and CDR2 YYEKEE (reference sequence).

The CDR3 bases are TGTGCCAGCAGCGTCGCCACAGGGGGATTGGTTGAAAAACTGTTTTTT. Amino acid sequence: CASSVATGGLVEKLFF. The V call is TRBV9, the J call TRBJ1-4; TRBD1 matches 8 bases. The CDR3 is made up of 16 amino acids. V lost 2 bases to trimming and J lost 7 bases; unmatched junction nucleotides: 10. The germline V gene encodes CDR1 SGDLS and CDR2 YYNGEE. Complete variable domain (other parts from reference TRBV9 and TRBJ1-4): DSGVTQTPKHLITATGQRVTLRCSPRSGDLSVYWYQQSLDQGLQFLIQYYNGEERAKGNILERFSAQQFPDLHSELNLSSLELGDSALYFCASSVATGGLVEKLFFGSGTQLSVL.

The V call is TRBV27, the J call TRBJ2-1; perhaps TRBD1 as D (7 bases). Per germline, CDR1 MNHEY and CDR2 SMNVEV (reference sequence). The length of the CDR3 is 16 residues. Trimming took off 6 bases at V and 5 bases at J, with 20 bases between the two ends. CDR3 nucleotide sequence: TGTGCCAGCAGGCCCCGGTGGGGGGACAGACACAATGAGCAGTTCTTC. Residues: CASRPRWGDRHNEQFF.

The chain is built from TRBV5-4 and TRBJ1-5; no clear D. This CDR3 has 13 amino acids. V gave up 0 bases and J gave up 7 bases, with 8 bases separating them. CDR1 and CDR2 (germline): SGHNT, YYREEE (reference sequence). DNA for the CDR3: TGTGCCAGCAGCTTGGGGGTGGGACAGCCCCAGCATTTT. This gives the protein CASSLGVGQPQHF.

This clone appeared once. The chain employs TRBV5-6 and TRBJ2-7, with no clear D. Trimming cost V 3 bases and J 0 bases, with 13 bases left between them. The CDR3 sequence is 15 residues long. Germline loops: CDR1 SGHDT, CDR2 YYEEEE. Written as DNA, the CDR3 is TGTGCCAGCAGCTCCAAGCCTCATAGCTCCTACGAGCAGTACTTC. This codes for CASSSKPHSSYEQYF.

The rearrangement uses TRBV10-3 and TRBJ2-2; D not resolved. The germline V and J ends were trimmed by 2 bases and 1 base, with 5 bases remaining between them. The length of the CDR3 is 14 residues. Per the germline V gene, CDR1 is ENHRY and CDR2 is SYGVKD. The chain's CDR3 is CAISEQENTGELFF. The CDR3 DNA follows: TGTGCCATCAGTGAGCAGGAGAACACCGGGGAGCTGTTTTTT.

The genes are TRBV7-9 and TRBJ1-1, with unresolved D. The CDR3 is 15 amino acids. Germline CDR1 is SEHNR and CDR2 is FQNEAQ (reference sequence). Trimming took off 3 bases at V and 3 bases at J, with 14 bases between the two ends. Here the CDR3 reads CASSLDPPRYTEAFF. CDR3 in DNA: TGTGCCAGCAGCTTGGACCCCCCGCGGTACACTGAAGCTTTCTTT.

V gene TRBV15 combines with J gene TRBJ2-1; no reliable D call. V lost 3 bases to trimming and J lost 3 bases, with 0 bases between them. The CDR3 runs to 11 residues. CDR1 and CDR2 (germline): LNHNV, YYDKDF (reference sequence). This CDR3 reads CATSSYNEQFF. CDR3 bases: TGTGCCACCAGCAGCTACAATGAGCAGTTCTTC.

This rearrangement joins TRBV7-6 to TRBJ2-5; 7 bases are a match to TRBD1. The V segment lost 4 bases and the J segment 11 bases; nucleotides outside the gene matches: 19. The CDR3 loop spans 16 amino acids. CDR1 is SGHVS, CDR2 FNYEAQ, per germline. The CDR3 coding sequence is TGTGCCAGCAGCTCTGAAGAACGGACAGGAAACAAGAGACAGTACTTC. This translates into CASSSEERTGNKRQYF.

V gene TRBV6-1 combines with J gene TRBJ2-1; TRBD1 matches at 8 bases. The junction had 7 bases not matched to a gene; V was cut back by 1 base and J by 8 bases. This CDR3 has 15 residues. The germline gives CDR1 MNHNS, CDR2 SASEGT. The CDR3 sequence: CASSEGQGRVHEQFF. The CDR3, as DNA: TGTGCCAGCAGTGAAGGACAGGGGCGGGTCCATGAGCAGTTCTTC.

J is TRBJ2-6 and V is TRBV30; D not certain. Trimming left V 4 bases short and J 1 base short, with 5 bases between. The CDR3 consists of 13 residues. Germline CDR1 is GTSNPN and CDR2 is SVGIG (reference sequence). CDR3 residues: CAWTLSGANVLTF. The CDR3 DNA reads as TGTGCCTGGACCCTATCTGGGGCCAACGTCCTGACTTTC.

V and J are TRBV10-3 and TRBJ2-7; 12 bases are a match to TRBD1. CDR3 length equals 14 residues. Germline V gene lookup returns CDR1 ENHRY and CDR2 SYGVKD. The trim removed 7 bases at V and 4 bases at J, leaving 5 bases unmatched. The CDR3 protein is CAITPGQGAYEQYF. The CDR3 nucleotides are TGTGCCATCACGCCGGGACAGGGGGCTTACGAGCAGTACTTC.

The chain combines TRBV18 with TRBJ2-1; D is uncertain. In germline, CDR1 is KGHSH, CDR2 LQKENI. The CDR3 contains 15 residues. V lost 3 bases to trimming and J lost 2 bases, with 11 bases between them. The CDR3 is CASSPGLEPYNEQFF. DNA for the CDR3: TGTGCCAGCTCACCCGGCCTTGAACCCTACAATGAGCAGTTCTTC.